These T cell receptor beta chains were read from a single sample in a study of shared clonotypes between healthy human individuals. Assay: immunoSEQ multiplex PCR; the TCRdb copy retains only in-frame clones and omits some. The sample gives just over 2,000,000 clones, over 85% of which show up once; roughly 1.1% is in the top ten. What was sequenced was naive CD8+ T cells sorted from blood. These receptors were obtained from a man aged 18 to 29 in good health. CDR3s include the opening cysteine and the closing phenylalanine or tryptophan. D genes are given only for firm matches. A row's size may be missing; if present it is once, few, many or a size class.

D gene: NA; clone size: once; V gene: TRBV10-3; J gene: TRBJ1-1; CDR3 DNA: TGTGCCATCAGTGACAGGATTAACACTGAAGCTTTCTTT; CDR3 protein: CAISDRINTEAFF
D gene: NA; clone size: NA; V gene: TRBV13; J gene: TRBJ2-7; CDR3 DNA: TGTGCCAGCAGCCCCCCAGGGGTGGACGAGCAGTACTTC; CDR3 protein: CASSPPGVDEQYF
D gene: TRBD1; clone size: NA; V gene: TRBV6-1; J gene: TRBJ2-7; CDR3 DNA: TGTGCCAGCAGTGAAGAGACAGGGGGCAATTACGAGCAGTACTTC; CDR3 protein: CASSEETGGNYEQYF
D gene: NA; clone size: NA; V gene: TRBV7-7; J gene: TRBJ2-1; CDR3 DNA: TGTGCTAGCAGCTTAGCCCTTAATAATGAGCAGTTCTTC; CDR3 protein: CASSLALNNEQFF
D gene: TRBD2; clone size: NA; V gene: TRBV7-9; J gene: TRBJ2-5; CDR3 DNA: TGTGCCAGCAGCTTTTACCCCGGACTAGCGGGAGAAAGCCAAGAGACCCAGTACTTC; CDR3 protein: CASSFYPGLAGESQETQYF
D gene: NA; clone size: NA; V gene: TRBV6-1; J gene: TRBJ2-5; CDR3 DNA: TGTGCCAGCACGGGAGAGACCCAGTACTTC; CDR3 protein: CASTGETQYF
D gene: TRBD2; clone size: NA; V gene: TRBV27; J gene: TRBJ2-3; CDR3 DNA: TGTGCCAGCAGTTCGTCTAGCGGGTGGGCGACAGATACGCAGTATTTT; CDR3 protein: CASSSSSGWATDTQYF
D gene: NA; clone size: NA; V gene: TRBV13; J gene: TRBJ2-7; CDR3 DNA: TGTGCCAGCAGCTTAGTGGCAGTTTCCTACGAGCAGTACTTC; CDR3 protein: CASSLVAVSYEQYF
D gene: TRBD2; clone size: NA; V gene: TRBV28; J gene: TRBJ2-1; CDR3 DNA: TGTGCCAGCAGTTTACGGGGGGAAGGAGATGATGAGCAGTTCTTC; CDR3 protein: CASSLRGEGDDEQFF
D gene: NA; clone size: once; V gene: TRBV5-1; J gene: TRBJ2-2; CDR3 DNA: TGCGCCAGCTGCTCGCTGGATACCGGGGAGCTGTTTTTT; CDR3 protein: CASCSLDTGELFF
D gene: TRBD2; clone size: NA; V gene: TRBV10-3; J gene: TRBJ2-1; CDR3 DNA: TGTGCCATATTAGCGGGAGGGTACAATGAGCAGTTCTTC; CDR3 protein: CAILAGGYNEQFF
D gene: NA; clone size: once; V gene: TRBV7-9; J gene: TRBJ2-2; CDR3 DNA: TGTGCCAGCAGCTTATTAACCGGGGAGCTGTTTTTT; CDR3 protein: CASSLLTGELFF
D gene: NA; clone size: once; V gene: TRBV29-1; J gene: TRBJ1-1; CDR3 DNA: TGCAGCGTTGAAGATCTGTGGACAGAAGCCGCTGAAGCTTTCTTT; CDR3 protein: CSVEDLWTEAAEAFF
D gene: TRBD1; clone size: NA; V gene: TRBV28; J gene: TRBJ1-5; CDR3 DNA: TGTGCCAGCAGACACAAAGGGGGCCGAGGGTATCAGCCCCAGCATTTT; CDR3 protein: CASRHKGGRGYQPQHF
D gene: NA; clone size: NA; V gene: TRBV5-4; J gene: TRBJ2-7; CDR3 DNA: TGTGCCAGCAGCCCCGGGGACACCTACGAGCAGTACTTC; CDR3 protein: CASSPGDTYEQYF